A single T cell receptor beta chain is shown here with its context. Its antigen is currently unknown. The investigators amplified TCR beta CDR3 regions from RNA transcripts. HTBI primers drove first-round RT-PCR of the TCR CDR3. TCRdb re-called the multiplex PCR reads through MiXCR, storing one row per CDR3 protein. The sample holds about 320,000 distinct CDR3 sequences, around a sixth seen once. This sample is part of a study of T cells in Graves' hyperthyroidism and ophthalmopathy. Points from the study as a whole: The model's output predicted ophthalmopathy at a median of 6.5 months prior to onset. Ophthalmopathy could be told apart from stable hyperthyroidism with a 13 V-J model.

Germline CDR1 reads MNHNS; CDR2 reads SASEGT. Trimming stripped 3 bases from V and 3 bases from J, with 10 bases between. The CDR3 is 14 residues long. The chain combines TRBV6-1 with TRBJ2-3; the D gene is possibly TRBD1 (7 bases). The sequence derives from a man aged 25-45 years with Graves' hyperthyroidism. Sequenced sample: blood. CDR3 sequence: CASSDQGGTDTQYF. CDR3 sequence (DNA): TGTGCCAGCAGTGACCAGGGGGGAACAGATACGCAGTATTTT.